What follows describes a single T cell receptor (beta chain). The data are from a study of T cell responses to AZD1222 COVID-19 vaccine. Repertoires were generated with immunoSEQ multiplex PCR, while TCRdb's copy carries only in-frame clones and drops some. The table has about 42,000 clones, roughly 88% seen once. The source was peripheral blood, collected 28 days after the second AZD1222 dose. The TCR sequence derives from an adult who received the AZD1222 COVID-19 vaccine.

Here the CDR3 reads CASSSPNGGNYGYTF. The CDR3 DNA sequence: TGTGCCAGCAGCTCACCCAACGGGGGGAACTATGGCTACACCTTC. The V gene is TRBV7-9, the J gene TRBJ1-2; D might be TRBD1 (5 bases). V dropped 4 bases and J dropped 2 bases, with 14 bases sitting between them. The CDR3 consists of 15 residues. CDR1 is SEHNR and CDR2 is FQNEAQ in the germline V gene (reference sequence). Full variable domain (missing parts from reference TRBV7-9 and TRBJ1-2): DTGVSQNPRHKITKRGQNVTFRCDPISEHNRLYWYRQTLGQGPEFLTYFQNEAQLEKSRLLSDRFSAERPKGSFSTLEIQRTEQGDSAMYLCASSSPNGGNYGYTFGSGTRLTVV.